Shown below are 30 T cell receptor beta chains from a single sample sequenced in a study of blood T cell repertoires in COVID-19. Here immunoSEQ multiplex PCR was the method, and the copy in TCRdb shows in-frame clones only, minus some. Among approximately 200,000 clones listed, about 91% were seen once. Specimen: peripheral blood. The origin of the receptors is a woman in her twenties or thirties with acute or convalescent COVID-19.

DNA of the CDR3: TGTGCCAGCACCTACTCAGGTGAGCAGTTCTTC. Translated, it gives CASTYSGEQFF. The chain employs TRBV28 and TRBJ2-1; D not certain. The germline V gene has CDR1 MDHEN and CDR2 SYDVKM. The length of the CDR3 is 11 residues. The germline V and J ends were trimmed by 7 bases and 9 bases, with 10 bases remaining between them.

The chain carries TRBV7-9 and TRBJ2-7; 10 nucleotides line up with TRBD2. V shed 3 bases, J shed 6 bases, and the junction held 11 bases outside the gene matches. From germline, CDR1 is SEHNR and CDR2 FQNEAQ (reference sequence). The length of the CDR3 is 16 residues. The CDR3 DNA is TGTGCCAGCAGCTTTCAACCTCCGAGCGGGAGGGCCGAGCAGTACTTC. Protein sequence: CASSFQPPSGRAEQYF.

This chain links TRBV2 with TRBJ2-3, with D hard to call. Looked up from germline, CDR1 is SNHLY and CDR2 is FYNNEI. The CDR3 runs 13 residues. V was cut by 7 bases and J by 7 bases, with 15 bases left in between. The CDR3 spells CASNGQALNTQYF. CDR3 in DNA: TGTGCCAGCAACGGCCAGGCCCTCAATACGCAGTATTTT.

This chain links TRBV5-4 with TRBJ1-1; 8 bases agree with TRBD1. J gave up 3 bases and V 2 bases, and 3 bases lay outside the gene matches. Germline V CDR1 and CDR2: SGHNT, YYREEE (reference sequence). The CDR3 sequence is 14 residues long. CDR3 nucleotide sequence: TGTGCCAGCAGCTTTGGACAGGGCGACACTGAAGCTTTCTTT. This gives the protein CASSFGQGDTEAFF.

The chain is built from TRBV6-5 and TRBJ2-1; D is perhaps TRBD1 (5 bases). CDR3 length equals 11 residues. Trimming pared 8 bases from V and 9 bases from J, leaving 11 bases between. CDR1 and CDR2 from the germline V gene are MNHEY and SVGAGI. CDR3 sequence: CASQGVGEQFF. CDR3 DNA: TGTGCCAGCCAAGGGGTGGGTGAGCAGTTCTTC.

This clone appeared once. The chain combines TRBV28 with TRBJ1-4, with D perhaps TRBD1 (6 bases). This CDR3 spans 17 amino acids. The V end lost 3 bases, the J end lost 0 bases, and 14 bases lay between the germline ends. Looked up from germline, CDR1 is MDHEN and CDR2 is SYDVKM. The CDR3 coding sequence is TGTGCCAGCAGTTTCCGGGGACACCTGGCAACTAATGAAAAACTGTTTTTT. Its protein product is CASSFRGHLATNEKLFF.

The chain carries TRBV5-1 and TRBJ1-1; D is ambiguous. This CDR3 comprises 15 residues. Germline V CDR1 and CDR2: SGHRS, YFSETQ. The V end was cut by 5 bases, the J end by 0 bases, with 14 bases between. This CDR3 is CASREQTQMNTEAFF. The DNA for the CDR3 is TGCGCCAGCAGGGAGCAGACTCAGATGAACACTGAAGCTTTCTTT.

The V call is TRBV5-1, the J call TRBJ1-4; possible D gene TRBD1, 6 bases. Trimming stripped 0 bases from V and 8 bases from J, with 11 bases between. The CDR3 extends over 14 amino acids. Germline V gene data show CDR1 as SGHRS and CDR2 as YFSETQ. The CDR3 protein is CASSLGGGPEKLFF. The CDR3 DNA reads TGCGCCAGCAGCTTGGGCGGGGGGCCCGAAAAACTGTTTTTT.

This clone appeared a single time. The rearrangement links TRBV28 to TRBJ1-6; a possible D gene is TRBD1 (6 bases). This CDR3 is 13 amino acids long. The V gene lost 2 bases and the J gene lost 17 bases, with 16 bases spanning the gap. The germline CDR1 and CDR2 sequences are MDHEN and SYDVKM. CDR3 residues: CASSLLLNRVVHF. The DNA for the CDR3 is TGTGCCAGCAGTTTACTCCTCAACAGGGTAGTCCACTTT.

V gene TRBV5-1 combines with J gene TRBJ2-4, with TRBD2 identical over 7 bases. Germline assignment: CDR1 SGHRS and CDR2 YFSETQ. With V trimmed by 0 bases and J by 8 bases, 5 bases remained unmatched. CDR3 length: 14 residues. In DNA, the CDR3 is TGCGCCAGCAGCTTGGGGGAGGGCCAGGACATTCAGTACTTC. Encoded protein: CASSLGEGQDIQYF.

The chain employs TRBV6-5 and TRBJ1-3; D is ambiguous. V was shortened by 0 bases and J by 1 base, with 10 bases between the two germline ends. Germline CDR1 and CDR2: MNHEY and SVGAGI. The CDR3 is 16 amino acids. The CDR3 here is CASSYSVLYSGNTIYF. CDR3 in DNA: TGTGCCAGCAGTTACTCTGTACTGTATTCTGGAAACACCATATATTTT.

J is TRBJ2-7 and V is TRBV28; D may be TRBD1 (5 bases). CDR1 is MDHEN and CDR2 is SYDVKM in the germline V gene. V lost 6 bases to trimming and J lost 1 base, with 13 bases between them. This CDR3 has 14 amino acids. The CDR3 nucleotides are TGTGCCAGCAGGGGGCAAGTATATTCCTACGAGCAGTACTTC. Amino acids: CASRGQVYSYEQYF.

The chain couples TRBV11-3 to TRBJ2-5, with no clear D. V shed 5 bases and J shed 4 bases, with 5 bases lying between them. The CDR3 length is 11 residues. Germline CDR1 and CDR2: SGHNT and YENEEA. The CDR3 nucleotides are TGTGCCAGCAGCACGAGAGAGACCCAGTACTTC. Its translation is CASSTRETQYF.

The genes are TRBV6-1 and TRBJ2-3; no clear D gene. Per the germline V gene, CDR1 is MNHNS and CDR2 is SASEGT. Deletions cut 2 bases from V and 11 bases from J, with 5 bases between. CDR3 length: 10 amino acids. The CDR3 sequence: CASSEFRQYF. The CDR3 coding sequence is TGTGCCAGCAGTGAATTCAGGCAGTATTTT.

The CDR3 spells CSGGTSGIQETQYF. CDR3 DNA: TGCAGCGGGGGGACTAGCGGGATTCAAGAGACCCAGTACTTC. The rearrangement links TRBV29-1 to TRBJ2-5; 13 nucleotides agree with TRBD2. CDR3 length: 14 residues. Trimming at V came to 7 bases and at J to 2 bases, leaving 4 bases not matched to a gene. Looked up from germline, CDR1 is SQVTM and CDR2 is ANQGSEA.

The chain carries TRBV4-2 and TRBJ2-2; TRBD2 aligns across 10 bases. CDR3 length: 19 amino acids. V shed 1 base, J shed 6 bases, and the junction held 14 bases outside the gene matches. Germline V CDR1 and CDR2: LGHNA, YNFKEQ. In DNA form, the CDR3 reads TGTGCCAGCAGCCAAGGTCTAGCGGGAGATGGGGCACATGCCGGGGAGCTGTTTTTT. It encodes CASSQGLAGDGAHAGELFF.

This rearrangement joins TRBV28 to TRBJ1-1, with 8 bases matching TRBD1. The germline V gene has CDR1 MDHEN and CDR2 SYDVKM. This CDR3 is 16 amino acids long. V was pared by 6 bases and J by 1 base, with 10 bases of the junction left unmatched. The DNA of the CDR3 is TGTGCCAGCAGCCCCAGCCAGGGGGCCTCGAACACTGAAGCTTTCTTT. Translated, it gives CASSPSQGASNTEAFF.

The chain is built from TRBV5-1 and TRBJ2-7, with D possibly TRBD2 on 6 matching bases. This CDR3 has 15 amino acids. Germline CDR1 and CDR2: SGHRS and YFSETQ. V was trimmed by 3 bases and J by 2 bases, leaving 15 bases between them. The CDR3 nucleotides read TGCGCCAGCAGCTCCCTGACTAGGATCCCCTACGAGCAGTACTTC. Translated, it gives CASSSLTRIPYEQYF. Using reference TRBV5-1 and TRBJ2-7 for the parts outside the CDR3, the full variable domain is KAGVTQTPRYLIKTRGQQVTLSCSPISGHRSVSWYQQTPGQGLQFLFEYFSETQRNKGNFPGRFSGRQFSNSRSEMNVSTLELGDSALYLCASSSLTRIPYEQYFGPGTRLTVT.

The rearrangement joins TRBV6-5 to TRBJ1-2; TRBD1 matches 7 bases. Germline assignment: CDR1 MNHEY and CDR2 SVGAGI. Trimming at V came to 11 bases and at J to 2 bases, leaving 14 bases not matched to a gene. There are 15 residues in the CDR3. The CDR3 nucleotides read TGTGCCGGAAAACAGGGGAGGTTTGAGAACTATGGCTACACCTTC. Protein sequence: CAGKQGRFENYGYTF.

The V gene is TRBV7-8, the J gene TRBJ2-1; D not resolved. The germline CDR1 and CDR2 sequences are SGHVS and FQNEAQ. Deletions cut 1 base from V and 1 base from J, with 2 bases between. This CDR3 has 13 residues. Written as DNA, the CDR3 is TGTGCCAGCAGCTTAGTATCCTACAATGAGCAGTTCTTC. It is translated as CASSLVSYNEQFF.

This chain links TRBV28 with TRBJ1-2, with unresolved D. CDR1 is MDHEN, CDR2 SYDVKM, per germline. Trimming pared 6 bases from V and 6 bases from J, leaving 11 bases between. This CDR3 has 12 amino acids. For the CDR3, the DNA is TGTGCCAGCAGCGTCTCCCTAGATGGCTACACCTTC. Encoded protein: CASSVSLDGYTF.

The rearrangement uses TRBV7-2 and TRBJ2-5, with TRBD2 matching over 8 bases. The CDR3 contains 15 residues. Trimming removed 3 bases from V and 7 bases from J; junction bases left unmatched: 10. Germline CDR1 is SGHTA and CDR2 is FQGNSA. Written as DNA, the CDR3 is TGTGCCAGCAGCTTCGGGGGGGGCCTAAGTGGGACCCAGTACTTC. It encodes CASSFGGGLSGTQYF.

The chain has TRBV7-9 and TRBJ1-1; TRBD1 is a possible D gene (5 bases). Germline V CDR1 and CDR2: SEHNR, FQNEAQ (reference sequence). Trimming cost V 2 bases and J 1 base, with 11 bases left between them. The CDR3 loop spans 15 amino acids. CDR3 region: CASSLQGGTNTEAFF. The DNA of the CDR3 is TGTGCCAGCAGCTTACAGGGAGGGACGAACACTGAAGCTTTCTTT. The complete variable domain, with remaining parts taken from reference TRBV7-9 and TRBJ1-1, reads DTGVSQNPRHKITKRGQNVTFRCDPISEHNRLYWYRQTLGQGPEFLTYFQNEAQLEKSRLLSDRFSAERPKGSFSTLEIQRTEQGDSAMYLCASSLQGGTNTEAFFGQGTRLTVV.

For the CDR3, the DNA is TGCGCCAGCAGCCGGGGTGAGGACACTGAAGCTTTCTTT. It yields the protein CASSRGEDTEAFF. This rearrangement joins TRBV5-1 to TRBJ1-1; D is unclear. Germline V gives CDR1 SGHRS, CDR2 YFSETQ. CDR3 length: 13 residues. V was pared by 4 bases and J by 3 bases, with 10 bases between.

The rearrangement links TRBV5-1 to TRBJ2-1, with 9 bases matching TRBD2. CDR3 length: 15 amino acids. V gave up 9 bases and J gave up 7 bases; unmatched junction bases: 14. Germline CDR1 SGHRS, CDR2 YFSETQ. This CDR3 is CATASISGSGNEQFF. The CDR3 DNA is TGCGCCACCGCCTCCATTAGCGGGAGCGGTAATGAGCAGTTCTTC.

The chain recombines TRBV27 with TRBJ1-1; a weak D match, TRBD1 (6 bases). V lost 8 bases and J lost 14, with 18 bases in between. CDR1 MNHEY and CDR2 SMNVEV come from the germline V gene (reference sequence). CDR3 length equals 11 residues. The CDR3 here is CASGTQGTPFF. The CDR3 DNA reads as TGTGCCAGCGGTACACAGGGCACGCCGTTCTTT.

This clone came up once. CDR3 nucleotide sequence: TGTGCCAGCAGCAACAGGGAAACTACGCTACGAGGGCAGTACTTC. Amino acid sequence: CASSNRETTLRGQYF. The chain employs TRBV28 and TRBJ2-7, with a weak D call TRBD1 (6 bases). Germline assignment: CDR1 MDHEN and CDR2 SYDVKM. Trimming pared 6 bases from V and 9 bases from J, leaving 24 bases between. There are 15 residues in the CDR3.

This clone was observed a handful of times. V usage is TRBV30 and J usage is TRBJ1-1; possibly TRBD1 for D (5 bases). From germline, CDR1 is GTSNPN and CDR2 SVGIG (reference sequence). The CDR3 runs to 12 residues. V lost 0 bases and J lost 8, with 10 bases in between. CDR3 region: CAWSVRQTEAFF. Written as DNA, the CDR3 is TGTGCCTGGAGTGTACGACAGACCGAAGCTTTCTTT.

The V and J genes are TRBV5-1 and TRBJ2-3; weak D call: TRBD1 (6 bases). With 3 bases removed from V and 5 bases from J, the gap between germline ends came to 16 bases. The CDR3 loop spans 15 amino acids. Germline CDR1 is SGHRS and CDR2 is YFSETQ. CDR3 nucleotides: TGCGCCAGCAGCTCGCTGGGGGCCTCAGGAGATACGCAGTATTTT. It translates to CASSSLGASGDTQYF.

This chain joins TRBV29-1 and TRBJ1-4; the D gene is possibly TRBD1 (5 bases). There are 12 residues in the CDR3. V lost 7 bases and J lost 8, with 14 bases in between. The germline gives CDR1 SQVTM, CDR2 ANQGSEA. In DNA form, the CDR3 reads TGCAGCGCCAGGGACTCGGCGGAAAAACTGTTTTTT. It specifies CSARDSAEKLFF.